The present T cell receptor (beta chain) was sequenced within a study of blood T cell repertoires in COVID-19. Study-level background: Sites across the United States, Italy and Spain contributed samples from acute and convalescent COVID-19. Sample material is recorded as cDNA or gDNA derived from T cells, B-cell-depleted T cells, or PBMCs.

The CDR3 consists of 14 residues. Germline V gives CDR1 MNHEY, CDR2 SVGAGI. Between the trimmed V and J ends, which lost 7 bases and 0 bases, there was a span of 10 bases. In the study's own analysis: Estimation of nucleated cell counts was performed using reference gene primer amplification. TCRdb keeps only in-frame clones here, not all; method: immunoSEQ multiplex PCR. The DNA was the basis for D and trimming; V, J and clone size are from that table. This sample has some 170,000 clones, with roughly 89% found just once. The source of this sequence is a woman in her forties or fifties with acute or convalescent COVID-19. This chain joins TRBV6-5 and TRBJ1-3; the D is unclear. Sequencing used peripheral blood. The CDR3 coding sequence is TGTGCCAGCAAGGAGCTCCTCTCTGGAAACACCATATATTTT. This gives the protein CASKELLSGNTIYF.